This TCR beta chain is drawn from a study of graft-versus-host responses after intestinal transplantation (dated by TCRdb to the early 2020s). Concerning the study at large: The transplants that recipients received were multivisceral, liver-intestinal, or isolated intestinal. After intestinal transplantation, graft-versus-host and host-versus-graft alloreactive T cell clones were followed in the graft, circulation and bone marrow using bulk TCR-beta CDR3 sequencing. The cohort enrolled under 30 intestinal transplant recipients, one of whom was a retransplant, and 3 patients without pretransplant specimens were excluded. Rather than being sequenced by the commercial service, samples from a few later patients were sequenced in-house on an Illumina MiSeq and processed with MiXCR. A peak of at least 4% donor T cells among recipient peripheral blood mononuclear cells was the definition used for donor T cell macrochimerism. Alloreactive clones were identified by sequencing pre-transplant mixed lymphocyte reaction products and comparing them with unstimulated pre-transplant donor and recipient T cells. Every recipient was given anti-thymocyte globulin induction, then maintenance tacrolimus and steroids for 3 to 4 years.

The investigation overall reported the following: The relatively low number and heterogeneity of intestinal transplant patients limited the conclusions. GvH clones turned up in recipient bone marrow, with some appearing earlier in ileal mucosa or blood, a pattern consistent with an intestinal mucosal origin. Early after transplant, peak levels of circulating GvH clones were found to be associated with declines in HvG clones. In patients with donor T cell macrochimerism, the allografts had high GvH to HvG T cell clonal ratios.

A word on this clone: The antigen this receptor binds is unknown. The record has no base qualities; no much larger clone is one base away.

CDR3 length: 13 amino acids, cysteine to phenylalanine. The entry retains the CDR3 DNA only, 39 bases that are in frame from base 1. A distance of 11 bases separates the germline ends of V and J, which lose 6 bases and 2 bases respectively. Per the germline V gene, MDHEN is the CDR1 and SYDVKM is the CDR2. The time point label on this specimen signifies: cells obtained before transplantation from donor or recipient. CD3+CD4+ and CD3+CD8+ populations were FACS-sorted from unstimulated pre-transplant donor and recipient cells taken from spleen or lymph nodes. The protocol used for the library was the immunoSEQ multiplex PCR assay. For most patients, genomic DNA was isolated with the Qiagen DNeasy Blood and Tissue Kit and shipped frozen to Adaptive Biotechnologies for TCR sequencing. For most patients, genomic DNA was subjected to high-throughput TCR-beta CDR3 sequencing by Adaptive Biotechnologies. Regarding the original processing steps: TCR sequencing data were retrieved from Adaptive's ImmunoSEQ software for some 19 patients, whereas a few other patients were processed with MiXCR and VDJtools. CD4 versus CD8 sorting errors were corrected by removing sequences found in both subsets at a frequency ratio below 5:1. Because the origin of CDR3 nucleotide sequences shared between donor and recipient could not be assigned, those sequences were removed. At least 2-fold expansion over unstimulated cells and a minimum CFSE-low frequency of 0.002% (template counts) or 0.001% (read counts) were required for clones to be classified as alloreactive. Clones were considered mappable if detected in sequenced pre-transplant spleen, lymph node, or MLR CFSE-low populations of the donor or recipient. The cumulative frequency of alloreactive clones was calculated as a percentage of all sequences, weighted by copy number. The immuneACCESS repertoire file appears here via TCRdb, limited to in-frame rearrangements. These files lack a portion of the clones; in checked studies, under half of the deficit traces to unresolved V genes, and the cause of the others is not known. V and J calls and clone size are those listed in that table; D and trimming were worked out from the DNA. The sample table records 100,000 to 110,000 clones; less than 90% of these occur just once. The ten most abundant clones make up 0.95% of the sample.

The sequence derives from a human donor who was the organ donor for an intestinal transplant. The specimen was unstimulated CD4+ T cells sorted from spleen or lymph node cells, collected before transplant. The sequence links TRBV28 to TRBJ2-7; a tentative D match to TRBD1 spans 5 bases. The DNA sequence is TGTGCCAGCAGCCAACAGGACCCCTACGAGCAGTACTTC. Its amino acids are CASSQQDPYEQYF.